This TCR beta chain was sequenced during a study of T cells in narcolepsy. The wider study: Donors had narcolepsy type 1 or type 2, or were healthy controls.

Sequenced by immunoSEQ multiplex PCR; TCRdb stores in-frame clones only, minus some. The table lists tens of thousands of clones, roughly 77% of them singletons. J lost 3 bases, V lost 7 bases, and 2 bases had no gene match. Germline V CDR1 and CDR2: SGHTA, FQGNSA. The CDR3 runs 13 residues. General study points: Autoreactive clonotypes reportedly recurred in blood of same and different patients, not controls. Same-patient CSF and blood CD4+ T cell clonotypes included HCRT-specific and TRIB2-specific autoreactive ones.

Points on this clone: Its antigen is not known.

This clonotype was obtained from a human donor in good health. Sequenced: memory (CD45RA-) CD4+ T cells from blood. The J gene is TRBJ2-1, the V gene TRBV7-2, with 8 bases matching TRBD1. The CDR3 DNA sequence: TGTGCCAGCACCGGGACAGGCTACAATGAGCAGTTCTTC. Amino acids: CASTGTGYNEQFF.